One and the same sample provided the 3 T cell receptor beta chains below, sequenced in a study of early T cells in non-severe SARS-CoV-2 infection. TCRdb redid the calling of the 5' RACE reads with MiXCR, one entry per CDR3 protein. The table includes around 83,000 distinct CDR3 sequences, about an eighth detected once. Sequencing was performed on whole blood, taken at baseline. These receptors originate from an adult who was a healthcare worker with PCR-confirmed SARS-CoV-2 infection or an uninfected control (not recorded which).

This clonotype has just a few counts. V is TRBV14 and J is TRBJ2-7, with D perhaps TRBD2 (5 bases). Between the trimmed V and J ends, which lost 3 bases and 6 bases, there was a span of 15 bases. The CDR3 is made up of 14 amino acids. Germline CDR1 is SGHDN and CDR2 is FVKESK. CDR3 sequence: CASSHLPGMGEQYF. CDR3 in DNA: TGTGCCAGCAGCCATCTCCCGGGGATGGGCGAGCAGTACTTC.

The chain links TRBV7-2 to TRBJ2-1; no clear D gene. Germline loops: CDR1 SGHTA, CDR2 FQGNSA. The CDR3 sequence is 12 residues long. V was shortened by 4 bases and J by 7 bases, with 8 bases between the two germline ends. CDR3 sequence (DNA): TGTGCCAGCAGCTACAGCGAGAATGAGCAGTTCTTC. Protein product: CASSYSENEQFF.

This chain connects TRBV11-3 to TRBJ2-7; TRBD1 aligns across 11 bases. Unmatched junction bases numbered 6, after V lost 5 bases and J lost 6 bases. The CDR3 is 14 residues long. The germline gives CDR1 SGHNT, CDR2 YENEEA. The CDR3 nucleotides read TGTGCCAGCAGCGCGCGGGACAGGGGGGGCGAGCAGTACTTC. It is translated as CASSARDRGGEQYF.